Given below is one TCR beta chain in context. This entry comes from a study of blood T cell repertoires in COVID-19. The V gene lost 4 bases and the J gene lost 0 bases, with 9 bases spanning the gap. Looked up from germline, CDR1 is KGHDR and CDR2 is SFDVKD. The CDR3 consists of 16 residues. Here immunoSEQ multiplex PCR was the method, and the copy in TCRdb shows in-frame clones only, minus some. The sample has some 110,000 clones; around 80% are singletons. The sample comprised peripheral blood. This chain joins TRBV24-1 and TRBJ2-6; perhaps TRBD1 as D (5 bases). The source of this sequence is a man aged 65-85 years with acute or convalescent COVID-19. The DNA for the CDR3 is TGTGCCACCAGTGAGCAGGGAAACTCTGGGGCCAACGTCCTGACTTTC. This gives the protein CATSEQGNSGANVLTF.